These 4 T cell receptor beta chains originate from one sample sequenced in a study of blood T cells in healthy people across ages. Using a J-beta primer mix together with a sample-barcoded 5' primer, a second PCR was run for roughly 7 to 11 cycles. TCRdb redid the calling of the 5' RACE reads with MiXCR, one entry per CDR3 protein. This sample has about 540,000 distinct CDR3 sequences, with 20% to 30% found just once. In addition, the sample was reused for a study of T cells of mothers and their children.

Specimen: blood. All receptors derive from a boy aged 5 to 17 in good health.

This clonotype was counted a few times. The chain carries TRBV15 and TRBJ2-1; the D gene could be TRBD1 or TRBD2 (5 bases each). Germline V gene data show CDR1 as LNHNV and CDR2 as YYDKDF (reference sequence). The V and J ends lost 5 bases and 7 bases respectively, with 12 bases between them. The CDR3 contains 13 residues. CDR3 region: CATSPRRENEQFF. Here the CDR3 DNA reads TGTGCCACCAGCCCCCGCAGGGAGAATGAGCAGTTCTTC.

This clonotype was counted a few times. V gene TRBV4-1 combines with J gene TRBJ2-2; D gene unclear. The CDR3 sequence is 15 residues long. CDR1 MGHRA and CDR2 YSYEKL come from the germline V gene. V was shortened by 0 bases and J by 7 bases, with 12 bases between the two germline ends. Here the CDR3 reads CASSQDLGAVGELFF. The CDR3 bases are TGCGCCAGCAGCCAAGATCTCGGCGCTGTCGGGGAGCTGTTTTTT.

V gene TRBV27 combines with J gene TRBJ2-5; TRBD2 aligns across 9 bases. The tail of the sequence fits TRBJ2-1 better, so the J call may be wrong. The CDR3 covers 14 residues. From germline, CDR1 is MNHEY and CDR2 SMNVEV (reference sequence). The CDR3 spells CASSSLAGGNEQFF. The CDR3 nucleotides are TGTGCCAGCAGTTCCCTGGCGGGAGGGAATGAGCAGTTCTTC.

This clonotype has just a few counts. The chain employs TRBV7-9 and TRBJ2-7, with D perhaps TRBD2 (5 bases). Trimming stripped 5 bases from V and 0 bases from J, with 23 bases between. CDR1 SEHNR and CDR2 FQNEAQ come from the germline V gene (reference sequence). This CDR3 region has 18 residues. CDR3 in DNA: TGTGCCAGCAGCGCCATAGCCGGGCCCGGGAAGAGCTCCTACGAGCAGTACTTC. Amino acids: CASSAIAGPGKSSYEQYF.